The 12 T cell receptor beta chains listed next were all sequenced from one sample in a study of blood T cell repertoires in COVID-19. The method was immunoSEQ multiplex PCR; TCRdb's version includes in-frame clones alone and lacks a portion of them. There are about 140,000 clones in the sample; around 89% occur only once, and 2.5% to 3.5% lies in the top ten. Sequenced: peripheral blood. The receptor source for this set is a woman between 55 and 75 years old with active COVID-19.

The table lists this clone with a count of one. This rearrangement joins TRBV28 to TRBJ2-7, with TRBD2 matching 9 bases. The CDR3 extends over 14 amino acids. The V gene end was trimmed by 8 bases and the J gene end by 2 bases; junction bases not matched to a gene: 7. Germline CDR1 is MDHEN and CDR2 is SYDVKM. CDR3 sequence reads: CASGLAGPTYEQYF. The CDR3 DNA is TGTGCCAGCGGGCTAGCGGGACCCACCTACGAGCAGTACTTC.

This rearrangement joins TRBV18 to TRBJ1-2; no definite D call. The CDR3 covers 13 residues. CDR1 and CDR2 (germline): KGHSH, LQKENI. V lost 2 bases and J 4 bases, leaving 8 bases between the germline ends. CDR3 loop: CASSPDGSYGYTF. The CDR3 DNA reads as TGTGCCAGCTCACCAGACGGGTCCTATGGCTACACCTTC.

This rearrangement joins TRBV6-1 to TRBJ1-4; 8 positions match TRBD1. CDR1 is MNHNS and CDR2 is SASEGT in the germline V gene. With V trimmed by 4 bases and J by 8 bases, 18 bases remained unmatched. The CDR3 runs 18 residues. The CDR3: CASSGGQGTTIVGEKLFF. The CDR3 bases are TGTGCCAGCAGTGGCGGACAGGGTACTACCATAGTAGGGGAAAAACTGTTTTTT.

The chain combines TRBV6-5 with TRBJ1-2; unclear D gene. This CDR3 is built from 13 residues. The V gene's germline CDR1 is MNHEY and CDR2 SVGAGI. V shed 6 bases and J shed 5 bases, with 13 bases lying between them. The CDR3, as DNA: TGTGCCAGCAGCATGGCGGGAGGGTATGGCTACACCTTC. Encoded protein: CASSMAGGYGYTF.

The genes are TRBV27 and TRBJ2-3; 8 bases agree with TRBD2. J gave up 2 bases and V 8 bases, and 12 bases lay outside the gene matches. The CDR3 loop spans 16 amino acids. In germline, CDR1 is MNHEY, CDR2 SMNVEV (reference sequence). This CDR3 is CASRSGLAGYTDTQYF. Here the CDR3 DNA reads TGTGCCAGCCGTAGCGGACTAGCAGGGTACACAGATACGCAGTATTTT.

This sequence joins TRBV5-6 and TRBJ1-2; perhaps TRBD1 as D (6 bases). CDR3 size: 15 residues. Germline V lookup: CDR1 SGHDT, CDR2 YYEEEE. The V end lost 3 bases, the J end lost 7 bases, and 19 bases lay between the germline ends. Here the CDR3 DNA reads TGTGCCAGCAGCTGGTTCTATTCTGGGGGCACTGGCTACACCTTC. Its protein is CASSWFYSGGTGYTF.

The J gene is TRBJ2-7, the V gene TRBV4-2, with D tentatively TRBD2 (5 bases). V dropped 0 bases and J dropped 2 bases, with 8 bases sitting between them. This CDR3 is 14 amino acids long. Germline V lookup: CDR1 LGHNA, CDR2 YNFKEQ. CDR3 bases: TGTGCCAGCAGCCAAGAGTTGAGGGCCTACGAGCAGTACTTC. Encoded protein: CASSQELRAYEQYF.

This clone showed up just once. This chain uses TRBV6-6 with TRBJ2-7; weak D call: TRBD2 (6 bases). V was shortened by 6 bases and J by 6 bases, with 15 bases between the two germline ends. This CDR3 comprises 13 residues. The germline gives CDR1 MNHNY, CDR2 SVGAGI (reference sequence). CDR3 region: CASRRDGMSEQYF. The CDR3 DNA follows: TGTGCCAGCAGGCGGGACGGGATGAGCGAGCAGTACTTC.

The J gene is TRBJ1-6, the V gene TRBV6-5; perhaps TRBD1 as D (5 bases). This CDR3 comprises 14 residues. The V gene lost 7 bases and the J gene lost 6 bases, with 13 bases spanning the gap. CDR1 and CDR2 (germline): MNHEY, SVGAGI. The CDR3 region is CASNRRRVNSPLHF. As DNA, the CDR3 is TGTGCCAGCAATCGGCGCAGGGTTAATTCACCCCTCCACTTT.

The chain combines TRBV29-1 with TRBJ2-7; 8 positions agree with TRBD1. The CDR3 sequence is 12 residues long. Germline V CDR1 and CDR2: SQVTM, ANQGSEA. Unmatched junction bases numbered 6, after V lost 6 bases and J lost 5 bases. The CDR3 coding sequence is TGCAGCGTGCCCGGACAGGGAAACGAGCAGTACTTC. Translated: CSVPGQGNEQYF.

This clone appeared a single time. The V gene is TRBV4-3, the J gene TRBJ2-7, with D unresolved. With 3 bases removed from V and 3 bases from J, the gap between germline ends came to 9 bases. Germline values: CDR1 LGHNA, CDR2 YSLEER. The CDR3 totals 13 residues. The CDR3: CASSQSIGYEQYF. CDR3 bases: TGCGCCAGCAGCCAGTCAATCGGCTACGAGCAGTACTTC.

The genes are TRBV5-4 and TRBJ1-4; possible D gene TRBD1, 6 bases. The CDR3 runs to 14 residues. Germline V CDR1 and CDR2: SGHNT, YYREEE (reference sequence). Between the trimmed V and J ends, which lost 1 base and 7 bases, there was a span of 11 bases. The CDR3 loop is CASSLRGFGEKLFF. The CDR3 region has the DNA TGTGCCAGCAGCTTGAGGGGGTTCGGTGAAAAACTGTTTTTT.